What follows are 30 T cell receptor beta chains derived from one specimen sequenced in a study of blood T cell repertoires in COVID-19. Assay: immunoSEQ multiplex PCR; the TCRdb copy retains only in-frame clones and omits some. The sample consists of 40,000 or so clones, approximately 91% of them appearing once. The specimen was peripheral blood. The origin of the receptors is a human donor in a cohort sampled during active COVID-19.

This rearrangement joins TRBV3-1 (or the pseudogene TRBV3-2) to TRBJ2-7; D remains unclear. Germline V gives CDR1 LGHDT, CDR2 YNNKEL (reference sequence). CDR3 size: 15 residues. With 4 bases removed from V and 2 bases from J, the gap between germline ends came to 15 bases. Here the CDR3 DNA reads TGTGCCAGCAGCCCCCGAGAAGATGCCCCCTACGAGCAGTACTTC. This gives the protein CASSPREDAPYEQYF.

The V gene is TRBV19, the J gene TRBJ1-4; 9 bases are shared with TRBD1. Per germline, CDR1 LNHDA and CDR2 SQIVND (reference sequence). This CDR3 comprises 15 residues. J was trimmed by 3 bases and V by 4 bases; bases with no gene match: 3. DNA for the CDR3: TGTGCCAGTAGTAAGGGGACAGGGTCTAATGAAAAACTGTTTTTT. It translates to CASSKGTGSNEKLFF.

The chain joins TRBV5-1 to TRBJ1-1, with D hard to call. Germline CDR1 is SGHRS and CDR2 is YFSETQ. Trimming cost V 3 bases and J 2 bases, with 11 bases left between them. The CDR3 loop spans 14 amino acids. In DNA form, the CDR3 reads TGCGCCAGCAGCTCGGAACCAGGTAACACTGAAGCTTTCTTT. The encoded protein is CASSSEPGNTEAFF.

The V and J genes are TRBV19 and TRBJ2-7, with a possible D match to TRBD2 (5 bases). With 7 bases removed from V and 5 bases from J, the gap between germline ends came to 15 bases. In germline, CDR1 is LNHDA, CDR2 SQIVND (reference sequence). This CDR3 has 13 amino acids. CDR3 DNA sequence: TGTGCCAGTAATTGGAGGTCTGGTGACGAGCAGTACTTC. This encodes CASNWRSGDEQYF.

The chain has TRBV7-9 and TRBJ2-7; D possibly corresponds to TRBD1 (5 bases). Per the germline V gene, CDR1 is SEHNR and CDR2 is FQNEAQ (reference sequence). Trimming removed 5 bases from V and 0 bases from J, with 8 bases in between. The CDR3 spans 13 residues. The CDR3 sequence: CASSLTASYEQYF. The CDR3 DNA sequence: TGTGCCAGCAGCCTGACAGCCTCCTACGAGCAGTACTTC.

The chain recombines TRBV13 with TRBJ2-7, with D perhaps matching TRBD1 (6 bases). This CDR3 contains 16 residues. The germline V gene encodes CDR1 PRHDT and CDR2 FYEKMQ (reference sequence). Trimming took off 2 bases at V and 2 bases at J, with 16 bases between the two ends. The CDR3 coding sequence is TGTGCCAGCAGCTTATTTGGGGGCAGAACGACCTACGAGCAGTACTTC. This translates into CASSLFGGRTTYEQYF.

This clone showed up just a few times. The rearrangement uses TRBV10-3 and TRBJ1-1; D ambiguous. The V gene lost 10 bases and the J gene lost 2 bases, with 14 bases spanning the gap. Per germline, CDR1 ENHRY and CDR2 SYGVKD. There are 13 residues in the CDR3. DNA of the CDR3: TGTGCCACCGGGTTGCAACTAAACACTGAAGCTTTCTTT. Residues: CATGLQLNTEAFF.

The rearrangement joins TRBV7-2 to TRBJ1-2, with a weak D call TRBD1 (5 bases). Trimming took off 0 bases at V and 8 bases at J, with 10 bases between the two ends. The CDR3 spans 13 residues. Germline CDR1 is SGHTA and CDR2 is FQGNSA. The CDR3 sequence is CASSLAQGNGYTF. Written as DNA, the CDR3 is TGTGCCAGCAGCTTAGCGCAGGGTAACGGCTACACCTTC.

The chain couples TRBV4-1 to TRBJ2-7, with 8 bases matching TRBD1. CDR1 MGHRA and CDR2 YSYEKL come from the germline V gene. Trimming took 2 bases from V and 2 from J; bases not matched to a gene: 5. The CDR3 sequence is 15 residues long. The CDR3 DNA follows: TGCGCCAGCAGCCAACAACCACAGGGGGCCTACGAGCAGTACTTC. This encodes CASSQQPQGAYEQYF.

The CDR3, as DNA: TGTGCCAGCAGTTACGGGACTCCCGAGGAGCCCCAGCATTTT. Amino acid sequence: CASSYGTPEEPQHF. The gene calls are TRBV6-5 and TRBJ1-5; TRBD1 is a possible D gene (5 bases). The CDR3 has 14 amino acids. Trimming took off 2 bases at V and 8 bases at J, with 13 bases between the two ends. Germline lookup yields CDR1 MNHEY and CDR2 SVGAGI.

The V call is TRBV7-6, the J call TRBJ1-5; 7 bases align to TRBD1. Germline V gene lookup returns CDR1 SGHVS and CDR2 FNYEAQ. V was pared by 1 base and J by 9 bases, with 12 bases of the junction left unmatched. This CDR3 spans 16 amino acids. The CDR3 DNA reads TGTGCCAGCAGCTTAGTTCAGGGGGTTAATGTCGCGCCCCAGCATTTT. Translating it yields CASSLVQGVNVAPQHF.

This chain's CDR3 is CASSPGSYEQYF. The CDR3 coding sequence is TGTGCCAGCAGCCCCGGGAGCTACGAGCAGTACTTC. The gene calls are TRBV7-2 and TRBJ2-7, with D possibly matching TRBD2 (6 bases). CDR1 is SGHTA, CDR2 FQGNSA, per germline. This CDR3 comprises 12 residues. V shed 5 bases and J shed 3 bases, with 8 bases lying between them. Combining the CDR3 with reference TRBV7-2 and TRBJ2-7 gives the whole variable domain GAGVSQSPSNKVTEKGKDVELRCDPISGHTALYWYRQSLGQGLEFLIYFQGNSAPDKSGLPSDRFSAERTGGSVSTLTIQRTQQEDSAVYLCASSPGSYEQYFGPGTRLTVT.

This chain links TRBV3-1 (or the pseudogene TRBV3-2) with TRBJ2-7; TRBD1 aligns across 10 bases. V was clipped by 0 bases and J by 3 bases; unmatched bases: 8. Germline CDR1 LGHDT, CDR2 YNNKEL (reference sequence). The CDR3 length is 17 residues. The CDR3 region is CASSQDLWDRGNYEQYF. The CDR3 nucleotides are TGTGCCAGCAGCCAAGATCTGTGGGACAGGGGAAACTACGAGCAGTACTTC.

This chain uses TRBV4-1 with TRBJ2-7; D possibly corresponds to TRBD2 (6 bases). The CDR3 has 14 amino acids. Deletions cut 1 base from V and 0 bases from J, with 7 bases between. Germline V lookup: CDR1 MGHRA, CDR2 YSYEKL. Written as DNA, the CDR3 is TGCGCCAGCAGCCAAGCTAGCGACTCCTACGAGCAGTACTTC. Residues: CASSQASDSYEQYF.

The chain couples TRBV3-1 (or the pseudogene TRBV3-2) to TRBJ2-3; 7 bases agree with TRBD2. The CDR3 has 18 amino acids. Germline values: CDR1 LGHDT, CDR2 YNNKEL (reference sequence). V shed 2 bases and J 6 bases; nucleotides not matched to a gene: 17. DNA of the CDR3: TGTGCCAGCAGCCAATTAATGGGACTAAGGAGCGCTCGGGATACGCAGTATTTT. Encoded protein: CASSQLMGLRSARDTQYF.

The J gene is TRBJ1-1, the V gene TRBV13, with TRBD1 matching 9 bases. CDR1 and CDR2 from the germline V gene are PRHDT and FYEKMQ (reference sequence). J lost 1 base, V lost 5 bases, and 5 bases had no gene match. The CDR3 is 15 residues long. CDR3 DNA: TGTGCCAGCAGCCCTAGGACAGGGGAGAACACTGAAGCTTTCTTT. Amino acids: CASSPRTGENTEAFF.

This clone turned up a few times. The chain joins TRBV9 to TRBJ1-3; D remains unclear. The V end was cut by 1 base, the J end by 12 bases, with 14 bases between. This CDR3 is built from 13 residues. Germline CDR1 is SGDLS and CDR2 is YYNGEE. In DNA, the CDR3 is TGTGCCAGCAGCGTAAACCGCGGAGAGGACATATATTTT. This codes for CASSVNRGEDIYF.

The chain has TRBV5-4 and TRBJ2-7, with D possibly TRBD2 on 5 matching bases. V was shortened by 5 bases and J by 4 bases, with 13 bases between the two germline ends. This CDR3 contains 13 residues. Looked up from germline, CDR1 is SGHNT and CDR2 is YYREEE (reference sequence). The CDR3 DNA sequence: TGTGCCAGCAGTTCGGGATCCTCATACGAGCAGTACTTC. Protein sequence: CASSSGSSYEQYF.

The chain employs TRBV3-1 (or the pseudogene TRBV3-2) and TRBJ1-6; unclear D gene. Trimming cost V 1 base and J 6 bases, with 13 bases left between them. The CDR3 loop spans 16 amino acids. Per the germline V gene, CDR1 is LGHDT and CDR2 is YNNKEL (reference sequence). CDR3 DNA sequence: TGTGCCAGCAGCCAAGGATGGGCTGCGGGTAATTCACCCCTCCACTTT. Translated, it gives CASSQGWAAGNSPLHF.

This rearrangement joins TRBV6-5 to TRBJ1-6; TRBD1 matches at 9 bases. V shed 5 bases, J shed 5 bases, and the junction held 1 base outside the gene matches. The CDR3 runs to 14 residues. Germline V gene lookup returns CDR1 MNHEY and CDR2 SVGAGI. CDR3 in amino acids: CASSRTGDNSPLHF. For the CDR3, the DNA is TGTGCCAGCAGTCGGACAGGGGATAATTCACCCCTCCACTTT.

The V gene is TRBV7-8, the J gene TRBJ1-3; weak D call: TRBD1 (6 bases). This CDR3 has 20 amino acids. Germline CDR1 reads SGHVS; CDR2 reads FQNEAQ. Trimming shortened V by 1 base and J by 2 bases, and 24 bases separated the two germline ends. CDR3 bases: TGTGCCAGCAGCTTAGAGACGACGGCCGCGGGGGCCTACACTGGAAACACCATATATTTT. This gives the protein CASSLETTAAGAYTGNTIYF. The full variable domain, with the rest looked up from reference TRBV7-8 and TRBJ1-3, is GAGVSQSPRYKVAKRGQDVALRCDPISGHVSLFWYQQALGQGPEFLTYFQNEAQLDKSGLPSDRFFAERPEGSVSTLKIQRTQQEDSAVYLCASSLETTAAGAYTGNTIYFGEGSWLTVV.

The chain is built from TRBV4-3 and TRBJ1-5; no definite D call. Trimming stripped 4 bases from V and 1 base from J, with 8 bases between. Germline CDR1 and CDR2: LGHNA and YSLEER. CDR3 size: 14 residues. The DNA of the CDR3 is TGCGCCAGCAGCCCGGCGGAAAGCAATCAGCCCCAGCATTTT. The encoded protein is CASSPAESNQPQHF.

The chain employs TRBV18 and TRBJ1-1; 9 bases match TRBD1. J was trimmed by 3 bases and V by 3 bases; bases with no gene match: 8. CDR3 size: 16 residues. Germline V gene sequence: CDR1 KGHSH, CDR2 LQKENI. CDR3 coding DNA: TGTGCCAGCTCACCTTTGCCGGGACAGGGAGACACTGAAGCTTTCTTT. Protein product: CASSPLPGQGDTEAFF.

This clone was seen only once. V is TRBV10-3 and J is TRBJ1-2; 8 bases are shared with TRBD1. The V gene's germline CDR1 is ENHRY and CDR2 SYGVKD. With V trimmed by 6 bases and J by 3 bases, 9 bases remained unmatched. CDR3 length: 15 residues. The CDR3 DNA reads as TGTGCCATCAGGACCCTCAGGGGGCCAGACTATGGCTACACCTTC. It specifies CAIRTLRGPDYGYTF.

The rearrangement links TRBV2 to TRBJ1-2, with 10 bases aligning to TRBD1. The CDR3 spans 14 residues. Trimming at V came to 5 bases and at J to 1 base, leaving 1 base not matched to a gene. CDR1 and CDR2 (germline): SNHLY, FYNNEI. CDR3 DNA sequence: TGTGCCAGCAGTCGGGACAGGGGTAACTATGGCTACACCTTC. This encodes CASSRDRGNYGYTF.

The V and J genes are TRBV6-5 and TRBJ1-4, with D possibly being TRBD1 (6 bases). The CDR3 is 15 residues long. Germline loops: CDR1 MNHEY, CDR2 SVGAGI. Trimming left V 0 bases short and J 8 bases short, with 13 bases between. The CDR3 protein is CASSYSAGAREKLFF. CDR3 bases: TGTGCCAGCAGTTACTCCGCGGGGGCGCGGGAAAAACTGTTTTTT.

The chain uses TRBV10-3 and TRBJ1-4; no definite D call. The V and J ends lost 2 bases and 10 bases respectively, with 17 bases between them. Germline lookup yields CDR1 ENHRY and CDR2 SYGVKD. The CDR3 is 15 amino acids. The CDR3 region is CAISEKGGGLGKLFF. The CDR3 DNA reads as TGTGCCATCAGTGAGAAGGGTGGAGGACTCGGAAAACTGTTTTTT.

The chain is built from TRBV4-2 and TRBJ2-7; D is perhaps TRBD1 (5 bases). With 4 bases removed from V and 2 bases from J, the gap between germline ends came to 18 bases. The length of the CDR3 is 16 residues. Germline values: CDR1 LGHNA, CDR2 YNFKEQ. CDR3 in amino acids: CASSRPDRVITYEQYF. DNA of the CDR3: TGTGCCAGCAGCCGCCCTGACAGAGTAATAACCTACGAGCAGTACTTC.

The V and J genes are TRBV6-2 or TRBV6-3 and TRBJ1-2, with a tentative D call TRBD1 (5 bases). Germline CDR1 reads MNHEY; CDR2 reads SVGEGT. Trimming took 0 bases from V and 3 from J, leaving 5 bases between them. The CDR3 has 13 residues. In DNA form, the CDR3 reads TGTGCCAGCAGTTACTCGACAGACTATGGCTACACCTTC. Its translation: CASSYSTDYGYTF.

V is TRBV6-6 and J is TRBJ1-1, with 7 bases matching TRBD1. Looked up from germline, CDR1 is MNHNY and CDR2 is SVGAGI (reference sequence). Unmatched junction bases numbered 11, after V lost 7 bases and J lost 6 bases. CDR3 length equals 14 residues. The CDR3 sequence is CASKTRQGRAEAFF. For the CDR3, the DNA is TGTGCCAGCAAAACTAGACAGGGAAGGGCTGAAGCTTTCTTT.